This note documents a single TCR beta chain sequence. The J segment lost 8 bases and the V segment lost 5 bases, leaving 3 bases of the junction unmatched. CDR1 MNHEY and CDR2 SVGEGT come from the germline V gene. The CDR3 consists of 13 residues. The table came from immunoSEQ multiplex PCR; TCRdb's copy has only in-frame clones and leaves some out. Of a few hundred thousand clones listed, approximately 82% were seen once; the top ten hold 1.2% to 1.5%. This specimen comes from a study of blood T cell repertoires in COVID-19. Across the study: PBMCs, B-cell-depleted T cells, or T cells were the source of the cDNA or gDNA that made up the material.

The genes are TRBV6-2 or TRBV6-3 and TRBJ1-6; 7 bases line up with TRBD1. Sequences were obtained from peripheral blood. This TCR was recovered from a woman aged 40 to 50 who had recovered from COVID-19. CDR3 sequence reads: CASSRTGDSPLHF. The CDR3 DNA sequence: TGTGCCAGCAGTCGGACAGGAGATTCACCCCTCCACTTT.